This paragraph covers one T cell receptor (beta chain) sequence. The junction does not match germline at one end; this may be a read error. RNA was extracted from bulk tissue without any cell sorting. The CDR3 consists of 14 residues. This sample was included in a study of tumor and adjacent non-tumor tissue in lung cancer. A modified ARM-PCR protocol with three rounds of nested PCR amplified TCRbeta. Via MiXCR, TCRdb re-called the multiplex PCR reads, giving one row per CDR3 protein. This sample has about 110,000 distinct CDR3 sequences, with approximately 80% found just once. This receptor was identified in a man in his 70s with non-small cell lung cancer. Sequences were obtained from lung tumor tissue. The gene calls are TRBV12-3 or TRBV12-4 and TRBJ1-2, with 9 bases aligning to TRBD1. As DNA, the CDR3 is TGTGCCAGCACCCTGGGGGACAGGGACTATGGCTACACTTTC. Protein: CASTLGDRDYGYTF.